The clone carrying this T cell receptor (beta chain) was found a few times. The sample is drawn from a study of cytomegalovirus exposure and HLA in healthy donors. Trimming removed 0 bases from V and 5 bases from J, with 10 bases in between. Germline V gene lookup returns CDR1 WNHNN and CDR2 SYGVQD (reference sequence). The CDR3 has 14 amino acids. The PCR was carried out with 60 Vbeta primers and 13 Jbeta primers. Here immunoSEQ multiplex PCR was the method, and the copy in TCRdb shows in-frame clones only, minus some. Here the sample spans roughly 100,000 clones, around 84% being singletons. What was sequenced was PBMCs. The origin of this receptor is a man aged 30-40 years in good health and CMV-seronegative. The rearrangement links TRBV10-1 to TRBJ1-1; possibly TRBD1 for D (5 bases). CDR3 bases: TGCGCCAGCAGTGAGTCCGGGGGGGGGACTGAAGCTTTCTTT. Its protein product is CASSESGGGTEAFF.